This T cell receptor beta chain was sequenced during a study of beta chain features in type 1 diabetes. The sequenced template was cDNA made from the entire isolated RNA. Assay: immunoSEQ multiplex PCR; the TCRdb copy retains only in-frame clones and omits some. The data show 200,000 to 250,000 clones, 68% seen once. The CDR3 has 15 amino acids. In total, each donor contributed a single heparinised blood draw that averaged about 120 mL. Stem cell-like memory, regulatory, central memory and naive CD4+ cells were sorted via CD45RO/CCR7/CD25/CD127/CD95/CD27. The chain recombines TRBV21-1 with TRBJ2-7; TRBD1, the D gene given by the table, was not confirmed from the DNA. TRBV21-1 is tagged as a pseudogene. The TCR was taken from a man aged 25 to 40 in good health. The sample taken for sequencing was naive CD4+ T cells from blood. In DNA form, the CDR3 reads TGTGCCAGCAGCAAAAGGGGAAACGGCCCCTACGAGCAGTACTTC. Protein product: CASSKRGNGPYEQYF.